This TCR beta chain is drawn from a study of response to subunit inactivated influenza vaccine. The study, taken as a whole, reports: It was suggested by the authors that few new T cells are recruited by each seasonal influenza vaccination.

With regard to this clonotype: Antigen: not known.

Germline V gives CDR1 SGHTA, CDR2 FQGNSA. The CDR3 runs 15 residues. Trimming pared 1 base from V and 1 base from J, leaving 11 bases between. Via MiXCR, TCRdb re-called the RT-PCR reads, giving one row per CDR3 protein. The table has more than 700,000 distinct CDR3 sequences, about 20% seen once. This chain joins TRBV7-2 and TRBJ2-7, with unresolved D. The sequence derives from a man aged 45 to 65 who received an inactivated influenza vaccine. Sequences were derived from PBMCs from blood, sampled around 5 days after vaccination. Here the CDR3 reads CASSLETGPSYEQYF. The CDR3 bases are TGTGCCAGCAGCTTAGAAACCGGCCCGTCCTACGAGCAGTACTTC.